This TCR beta chain appears in the sequencing data of a study of human T cells and chemical hapten exposure. The overall study: While the approximately 23-week study was under way, patients received diphenylcyclopropenone on the scalp every week.

Per the germline V gene, CDR1 is SGHTA and CDR2 is FQGNSA. V dropped 1 base and J dropped 7 bases, with 14 bases sitting between them. This CDR3 is 14 amino acids long. Unique molecular identifiers were attached to individual cDNA molecules during library preparation. In the original workflow: Samples held a median of around 100,000 TCRs, range about 23,224–690,600. TCRdb reanalysed the RACE reads using MiXCR and keeps one entry per CDR3 protein. The V and J calls follow TCRdb's processing rather than the paper's. The repertoire holds about 380,000 distinct CDR3 sequences, less than 6.5% seen once, with 2.5% to 3% in the top ten. This clonotype turned up a few times. Sample time point: pre-sensitization, week 0. This sample's treatment: therapeutic diphenylcyclopropenone sensitization with weekly scalp DPC.

The chain has TRBV7-2 and TRBJ2-7; D gene ambiguous. Here the sequenced sample was whole blood, taken in connection with sensitization to the hapten diphenylcyclopropenone (DPC). This clonotype was sampled from a woman in her forties or fifties with alopecia areata. Some clones in this sample may be carry-over from other donors' samples. The CDR3 here is CASSLGPPPLEQYF. The DNA for the CDR3 is TGTGCCAGCAGCTTAGGGCCTCCGCCCCTAGAGCAGTACTTC.